This TCR beta chain was found in a study of memory CD4+ T cells and cytomegalovirus serostatus. In the study overall: This sample comes from healthy Belgian adults, fewer than 10 CMV seropositive, 24 seronegative.

Study-wide findings and caveats: CD4+ memory repertoires contained about two fifths of the roughly 160 reported CMV TCRbeta sequences.

CDR1 SGHAT and CDR2 FQNNGV come from the germline V gene. The V end lost 5 bases, the J end lost 8 bases, and 30 bases lay between the germline ends. The CDR3 has 19 residues. About this clone itself: As yet, its antigen is unknown.

Clones were read by immunoSEQ multiplex PCR, and TCRdb kept only the in-frame ones, dropping some. The sample has approximately 46,000 clones; 60% to 85% are singletons. Single viable CD3+CD4+CD8-CD45RO+ cells were sorted as the memory CD4+ T cells. Serum IgG to CMV pp150, pp28, p38 and p52 defined serostatus. CD4+ T cells were isolated by positive magnetic selection. This clonotype originated in an adult in good health and CMV-seronegative. The V gene is TRBV11-2, the J gene TRBJ1-4, with D possibly TRBD1 on 6 matching bases. Material: memory CD4+ T cells from blood. The CDR3 bases are TGTGCCAGCAGCCCCTCCCTGGTTGGTTTTGGGGGCCCAAGGGAAAAACTGTTTTTT. Encoded protein: CASSPSLVGFGGPREKLFF.